Each of the 9 T cell receptor beta chains below was sequenced from the same sample in a study of shared clonotypes between healthy human individuals. In the naive CD8 group, cells lacked CD45RO and were positively selected for CCR7, so terminally differentiated effector memory CD45RA+ cells were left out. The method was immunoSEQ multiplex PCR; TCRdb's version includes in-frame clones alone and lacks a portion of them. The table shows 1.5 million to 2.5 million clones, with about 95% occurring only once. The sequencing sample was made of naive CD8+ T cells sorted from blood. The receptor source for this set is a young man in good health.

The J gene is TRBJ2-7, the V gene TRBV28, with TRBD2 matching over 11 bases. There are 16 residues in the CDR3. Germline CDR1 reads MDHEN; CDR2 reads SYDVKM. Trimming took 6 bases from V and 4 from J; bases not matched to a gene: 11. CDR3 in DNA: TGTGCCAGCAGCCCGAGGGGTAGCGGGGGGGTTTACGAGCAGTACTTC. It codes for CASSPRGSGGVYEQYF. The full variable domain, in which reference TRBV28 and TRBJ2-7 provide the parts outside the CDR3, is DVKVTQSSRYLVKRTGEKVFLECVQDMDHENMFWYRQDPGLGLRLIYFSYDVKMKEKGDIPEGYSVSREKKERFSLILESASTNQTSMYLCASSPRGSGGVYEQYFGPGTRLTVT.

The chain has TRBV6-5 and TRBJ1-1; 9 nucleotides agree with TRBD1. This CDR3 contains 15 residues. V lost 0 bases to trimming and J lost 6 bases; unmatched junction nucleotides: 5. The germline gives CDR1 MNHEY, CDR2 SVGAGI. The CDR3 loop reads CASSYSTGGIAEAFF. DNA of the CDR3: TGTGCCAGCAGTTACTCGACAGGGGGAATCGCTGAAGCTTTCTTT.

The rearrangement links TRBV11-2 to TRBJ2-2; the match to TRBD1 covers 8 bases. The V gene end was trimmed by 4 bases and the J gene end by 9 bases; junction bases not matched to a gene: 13. The germline gives CDR1 SGHAT, CDR2 FQNNGV. CDR3 length: 16 residues. CDR3 sequence reads: CASSSQGGGFFRELFF. The CDR3 nucleotides read TGTGCCAGCAGCTCACAGGGGGGCGGGTTTTTTAGGGAGCTGTTTTTT.

The genes are TRBV5-6 and TRBJ2-5; D uncertain. The CDR3 is 14 amino acids. Trimming cost V 4 bases and J 2 bases, with 12 bases left between them. CDR1 and CDR2 from the germline V gene are SGHDT and YYEEEE. The CDR3 sequence is CASSPVDGQETQYF. The DNA of the CDR3 is TGTGCCAGCAGCCCCGTTGACGGGCAAGAGACCCAGTACTTC. The variable domain in full, completed from reference TRBV5-6 and TRBJ2-5, reads DAGVTQSPTHLIKTRGQQVTLRCSPKSGHDTVSWYQQALGQGPQFIFQYYEEEERQRGNFPDRFSGHQFPNYSSELNVNALLLGDSALYLCASSPVDGQETQYFGPGTRLLVL.

This clone was recorded a few times. Other DNA sequences of this sample code for an identical CDR3. The gene calls are TRBV27 and TRBJ1-1, with D unclear. CDR1 MNHEY and CDR2 SMNVEV come from the germline V gene (reference sequence). The CDR3 extends over 11 amino acids. Trimming left V 2 bases short and J 8 bases short, with 6 bases between. CDR3 nucleotide sequence: TGTGCCAGCAGTTTAGGAGGGGAAGCTTTCTTT. It codes for CASSLGGEAFF.

This chain uses TRBV5-6 with TRBJ2-5; D perhaps matches TRBD1 (6 bases). Trimming removed 3 bases from V and 0 bases from J, with 6 bases in between. This CDR3 comprises 13 residues. Germline V gene data show CDR1 as SGHDT and CDR2 as YYEEEE. CDR3 coding DNA: TGTGCCAGCAGCTGGACAGACCAAGAGACCCAGTACTTC. This translates into CASSWTDQETQYF.

The rearrangement uses TRBV4-3 and TRBJ2-5, with D tentatively TRBD2 (7 bases). Germline-derived CDR1 and CDR2 are LGHNA and YSLEER. The CDR3 is 14 amino acids. The V and J ends lost 0 bases and 5 bases respectively, with 10 bases between them. The CDR3 is CASSQEGGDETQYF. DNA of the CDR3: TGCGCCAGCAGCCAAGAAGGGGGGGACGAGACCCAGTACTTC.

In its sample, this clone was seen once. The chain has TRBV11-2 and TRBJ2-3, with 10 positions matching TRBD2. The CDR3 runs 16 residues. V lost 5 bases, J lost 4 bases, and 9 bases stayed unmatched. Germline lookup yields CDR1 SGHAT and CDR2 FQNNGV. This chain's CDR3 is CASSDPTSGVPDTQYF. The CDR3 nucleotides read TGTGCCAGCAGCGACCCTACTAGCGGGGTACCAGATACGCAGTATTTT.

V gene TRBV20-1 combines with J gene TRBJ1-2; tentative D call: TRBD1 (6 bases). CDR3 length: 11 residues. Per the germline V gene, CDR1 is DFQATT and CDR2 is SNEGSKA (reference sequence). Trimming left V 5 bases short and J 8 bases short, with 12 bases between. CDR3 bases: TGCAGTGCTGGGGGGCTGGAGGGCTACACCTTC. Amino acids: CSAGGLEGYTF.